These T cell receptor beta chains were read from a single sample in a study of CD8 T cell repertoires and HIV-1 epitope variants. Libraries were prepared by immunoSEQ multiplex PCR; TCRdb keeps only in-frame clonotypes and omits some of them. Counted here are 4,500 to 7,000 clones, around 64% occurring once; the ten biggest clones make up around 41%. Their specific antigens are unknown. Sequenced: cultured CD8+ T cells derived from PBMCs. The receptors were sampled from a male donor with HIV. Each CDR3 is given with its conserved first and last residue. A D gene is named only where the DNA matches it firmly. Expanded clones are given a class, and other clones once, few, many or no size at all.

d_gene	abundance	v_gene	j_gene	len	CDR3nt	CDR3aa
TRBD1	.	TRBV6-5	TRBJ2-1	16	TGTGCCAGCAGTTTATCACAGGGGATATCCTACAATGAGCAGTTCTTC	CASSLSQGISYNEQFF
TRBD1	few	TRBV13	TRBJ1-6	15	TGTGCCAGCAGCTTCGGGACAGGGGTACGATCACCCCTCCACTTT	CASSFGTGVRSPLHF
.	.	TRBV5-6	TRBJ2-7	14	TGTGCCAGCAGCTTGGACAGCATGTACTACGAGCAGTACTTC	CASSLDSMYYEQYF
.	few	TRBV13	TRBJ2-7	13	TGTGCCAGCTCCCTCGGGGTATCCTACGAGCAGTACTTC	CASSLGVSYEQYF
TRBD1	.	TRBV5-7	TRBJ1-4	14	TGTGCCAGTTCCCCGAGGGGGCATTCTGAAAAACTGTTTTTT	CASSPRGHSEKLFF
.	.	TRBV6-5	TRBJ1-6	14	TGTGCCAGCAGTACCGGGACTGATAATTCACCCCTCCACTTT	CASSTGTDNSPLHF
TRBD1	.	TRBV5-1	TRBJ1-1	15	TGCGCCAGCAGCCCGGGACAGGGGACGAACACTGAAGCTTTCTTT	CASSPGQGTNTEAFF
.	medium-sized	TRBV11-3	TRBJ1-1	13	TGTGCCAGCAGCGACTCTGTGGGCACTGAAGCTTTCTTT	CASSDSVGTEAFF
.	once	TRBV4-3	TRBJ1-2	15	TGCGCCAGCAGCCAAGATAAAGGACAGTACTATGGCTACACCTTC	CASSQDKGQYYGYTF
TRBD1	.	TRBV6-6	TRBJ1-1	14	TGTGCCAGCACCCCGGACAGGGGAGGCACTGAAGCTTTCTTT	CASTPDRGGTEAFF
TRBD1	.	TRBV6-1	TRBJ1-4	13	TGTGCCAGCAGGGTTCAGGGGGGTGAAAAACTGTTTTTT	CASRVQGGEKLFF
.	.	TRBV27	TRBJ1-1	14	TGTGCCAGCAGGGCAGCCAACACCAACACTGAAGCTTTCTTT	CASRAANTNTEAFF
.	.	TRBV11-2	TRBJ2-7	13	TGTGCCAGCAGCTTAGGGCTAGGGGCGGAGCAGTACTTC	CASSLGLGAEQYF
TRBD2	.	TRBV15	TRBJ2-5	15	TGTGCCACCAGCAGAGATAGGCTAGCGGGGGAGACCCAGTACTTC	CATSRDRLAGETQYF
.	.	TRBV5-6	TRBJ1-1	13	TGTGCCAGCAGCCTAAATCAGAACACTGAAGCTTTCTTT	CASSLNQNTEAFF
.	.	TRBV7-6	TRBJ2-1	16	TGTGCCAGCAGCTTATCTGACCTAAGCTCCTACAATGAGCAGTTCTTC	CASSLSDLSSYNEQFF
.	medium-sized	TRBV7-9	TRBJ2-2	13	TGTGCCAGCAGCTTGAAGAGTTCTGGGGAGCTGTTTTTT	CASSLKSSGELFF
TRBD1	few	TRBV19	TRBJ1-5	14	TGTGCCAGCAGGGGGACAGGGGAGCATCAGCCCCAGCATTTT	CASRGTGEHQPQHF
TRBD2	.	TRBV7-9	TRBJ2-5	16	TGTGCCAGCAGCTTAATAGGACTAGCGGGAGTGGAGACCCAGTACTTC	CASSLIGLAGVETQYF
.	once	TRBV6-1	TRBJ2-1	16	TGTGCCAGCAGTGACTACCATCCTGCGGGTCACAATGAGCAGTTCTTC	CASSDYHPAGHNEQFF
TRBD2	.	TRBV2	TRBJ2-2	19	TGTGCCAGTCTCTCCCAACCGGGACTAGCGGGAGGGCGAACCGGGGAGCTGTTTTTT	CASLSQPGLAGGRTGELFF
TRBD2	.	TRBV11-2	TRBJ2-2	15	TGTGCCAGCAGCCCCCTAGCGGGAGTATCCGGGGAGCTGTTTTTT	CASSPLAGVSGELFF
.	.	TRBV6-5	TRBJ1-4	15	TGTGCCAGCAGTTACCTCAGTGTGGGAGTCGAAGAACTGTTTTTT	CASSYLSVGVEELFF
.	few	TRBV19	TRBJ1-1	14	TGTGCCAGTAGTACGGGACCCACCGCCGCGGAAGCTTTCTTT	CASSTGPTAAEAFF
.	once	TRBV15	TRBJ2-5	15	TGTGCCACCAGCAGAGATACGGGGGAATCAGAGACCCAGTACTTC	CATSRDTGESETQYF
TRBD2	.	TRBV7-8	TRBJ2-3	20	TGTGCCAGCAGCTTAGCAGGGTTTAGACTAGCGGGGGCCAGCACAGATACGCAGTATTTT	CASSLAGFRLAGASTDTQYF
.	.	TRBV29-1	TRBJ2-1	17	TGCAGCGTTGAAGATGTTTTCGGGGGTGCGTCCTACAATGAGCAGTTCTTC	CSVEDVFGGASYNEQFF
TRBD2	.	TRBV4-2	TRBJ2-1	15	TGTGCCAGCAGTCCGGGACTAGCGACCTACAATGAGCAGTTCTTC	CASSPGLATYNEQFF
.	.	TRBV6-5	TRBJ1-6	15	TGTGCCAGCAGTTACGACGGCAGCTATAATTCACCCCTCCACTTT	CASSYDGSYNSPLHF
.	medium-sized	TRBV19	TRBJ1-1	15	TGTGCCACTTCGGGAAGTACGACGTCCGATACTGAAGCTTTCTTT	CATSGSTTSDTEAFF
.	.	TRBV6-4	TRBJ1-1	12	TGTGCCAGCACCGATGGGGGGATAAGAGCTTTCTTT	CASTDGGIRAFF
TRBD1	.	TRBV28	TRBJ1-1	15	TGTGCCAGCAGTCTCCGGGACAGGAGGAACACTGAAGCTTTCTTT	CASSLRDRRNTEAFF
.	.	TRBV27	TRBJ1-5	14	TGTGCCAGCACCCGATCAGGGGGCAATCAGCCCCAGCATTTT	CASTRSGGNQPQHF
.	.	TRBV7-6	TRBJ1-1	15	TGTGCCAGCAGCTCCCAGGACAGACAGAACACTGAAGCTTTCTTT	CASSSQDRQNTEAFF
TRBD1	.	TRBV19	TRBJ2-3	16	TGTGCCAGTAGTATTTGGTGGGACAGGTTCACAGATACGCAGTATTTT	CASSIWWDRFTDTQYF
TRBD1	once	TRBV10-3	TRBJ1-1	14	TGTGCCATCAGGATCGGACAGGAGAACACTGAAGCTTTCTTT	CAIRIGQENTEAFF
TRBD1	once	TRBV6-5	TRBJ2-7	14	TGTGCCAGCAGTTACCGGACAGGCTCCTACGAGCAGTACTTC	CASSYRTGSYEQYF
.	once	TRBV29-1	TRBJ2-1	11	TGCAGCGCCGAGTGGGGTGATGAGCAGTTCTTC	CSAEWGDEQFF
TRBD1	.	TRBV10-3	TRBJ2-1	16	TGTGCCATCAGTGTTTCGGGGGACAGGGGTTACAATGAGCAGTTCTTC	CAISVSGDRGYNEQFF
.	.	TRBV5-5	TRBJ2-1	15	TGTGCCAGCAGCCCTTTTAGCGGAAACTACAATGAGCAGTTCTTC	CASSPFSGNYNEQFF
TRBD2	.	TRBV9	TRBJ2-1	14	TGTGCCAGCAGCGCCGGAGCGGGGTGGAATGAGCAGTTCTTC	CASSAGAGWNEQFF